This T cell receptor (beta chain) is from a study of T cell responses to AZD1222 COVID-19 vaccine. Sequenced by immunoSEQ multiplex PCR; TCRdb stores in-frame clones only, minus some. This table holds some 170,000 clones, around 89% found once. The CDR3 length is 16 residues. The germline V gene has CDR1 MNHEY and CDR2 SMNVEV (reference sequence). V gave up 8 bases and J gave up 4 bases; unmatched junction bases: 14. The analysis combined second doses at about 4 or about 12 weeks. The rearrangement uses TRBV27 and TRBJ1-5, with TRBD1 matching over 7 bases. The input for sequencing was peripheral blood, taken 28 days after the second AZD1222 dose. The receptor was derived from an adult who received the AZD1222 COVID-19 vaccine. CDR3 nucleotide sequence: TGTGCCAGCCGAACTTTTAGGGACAGAGCGAATCAGCCCCAGCATTTT. This gives the protein CASRTFRDRANQPQHF.